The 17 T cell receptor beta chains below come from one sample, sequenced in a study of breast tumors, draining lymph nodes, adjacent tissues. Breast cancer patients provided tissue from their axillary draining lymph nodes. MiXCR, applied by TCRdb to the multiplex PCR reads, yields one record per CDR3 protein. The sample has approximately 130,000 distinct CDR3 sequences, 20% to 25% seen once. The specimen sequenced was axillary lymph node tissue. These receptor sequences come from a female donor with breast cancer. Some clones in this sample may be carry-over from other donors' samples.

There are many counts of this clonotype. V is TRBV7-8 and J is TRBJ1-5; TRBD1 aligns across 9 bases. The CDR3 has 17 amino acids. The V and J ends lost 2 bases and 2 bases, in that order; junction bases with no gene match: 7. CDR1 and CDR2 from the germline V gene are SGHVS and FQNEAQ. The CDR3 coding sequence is TGTGCCAGCAGCTTAAGGATGAGGACAGGGGGCAATCAGCCCCAGCATTTT. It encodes CASSLRMRTGGNQPQHF.

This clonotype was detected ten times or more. The CDR3 region has the DNA TGTGCCAGCAGCCCCTGGACAGGGGGGACAGAGACCCAGTACTTC. It specifies CASSPWTGGTETQYF. The chain employs TRBV7-6 and TRBJ2-5, with 10 bases that match TRBD1. V dropped 5 bases and J dropped 4; count of bases not matched to a gene: 7. This CDR3 is built from 15 residues. The V gene's germline CDR1 is SGHVS and CDR2 FNYEAQ.

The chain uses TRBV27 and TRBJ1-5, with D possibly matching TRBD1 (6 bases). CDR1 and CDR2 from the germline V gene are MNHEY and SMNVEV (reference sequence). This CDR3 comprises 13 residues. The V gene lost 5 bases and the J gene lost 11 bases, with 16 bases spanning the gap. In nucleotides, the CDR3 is TGTGCCAGCAGTACCCTCCGGACAGACTCCCAGCATTTT. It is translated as CASSTLRTDSQHF.

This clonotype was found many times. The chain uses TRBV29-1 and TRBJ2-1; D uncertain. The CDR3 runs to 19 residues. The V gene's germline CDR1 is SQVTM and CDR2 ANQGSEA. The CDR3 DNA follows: TGCAGTGCCGGACCGAAGATGGTCTTGGACCACGGCAGAGGTTGGAAGCAGTTCTTC. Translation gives CSAGPKMVLDHGRGWKQFF.

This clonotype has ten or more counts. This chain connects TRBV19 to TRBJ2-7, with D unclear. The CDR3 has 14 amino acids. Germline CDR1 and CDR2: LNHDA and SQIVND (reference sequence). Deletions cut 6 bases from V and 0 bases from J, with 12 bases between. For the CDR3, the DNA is TGTGCCAGTAGGCTCGTGGGAACCTCCTACGAGCAGTACTTC. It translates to CASRLVGTSYEQYF.

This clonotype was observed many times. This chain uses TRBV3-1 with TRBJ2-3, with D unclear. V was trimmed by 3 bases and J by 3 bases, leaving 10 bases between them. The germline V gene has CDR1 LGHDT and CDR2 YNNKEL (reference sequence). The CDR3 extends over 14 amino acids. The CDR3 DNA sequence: TGTGCCAGCAGCCAGGGCCCTTCGACAGATACGCAGTATTTT. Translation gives CASSQGPSTDTQYF.

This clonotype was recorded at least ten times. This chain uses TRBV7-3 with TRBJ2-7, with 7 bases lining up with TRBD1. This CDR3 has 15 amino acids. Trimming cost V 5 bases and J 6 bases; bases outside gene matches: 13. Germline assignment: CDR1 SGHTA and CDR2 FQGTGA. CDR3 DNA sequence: TGTGCCAGCAGCCTAGGGGGCGCCGCCGTTGGCGAGCAGTACTTC. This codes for CASSLGGAAVGEQYF.

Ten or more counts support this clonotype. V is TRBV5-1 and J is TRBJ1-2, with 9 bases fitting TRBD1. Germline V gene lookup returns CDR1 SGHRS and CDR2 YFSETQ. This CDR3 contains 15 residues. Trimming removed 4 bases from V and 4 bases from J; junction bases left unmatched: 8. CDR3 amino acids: CASSATGTGTYGYTF. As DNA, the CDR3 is TGCGCCAGCAGCGCAACCGGGACAGGGACCTATGGCTACACCTTC.

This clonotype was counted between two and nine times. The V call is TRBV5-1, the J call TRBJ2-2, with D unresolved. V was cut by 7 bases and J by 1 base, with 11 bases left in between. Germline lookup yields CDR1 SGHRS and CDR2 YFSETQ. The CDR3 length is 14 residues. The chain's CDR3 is CASSAVENTGELFF. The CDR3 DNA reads TGCGCCAGCTCCGCGGTGGAGAACACCGGGGAGCTGTTTTTT.

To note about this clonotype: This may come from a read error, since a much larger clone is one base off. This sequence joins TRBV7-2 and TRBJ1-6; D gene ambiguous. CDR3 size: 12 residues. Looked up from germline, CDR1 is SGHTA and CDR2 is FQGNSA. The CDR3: CASSLSNSPPHF. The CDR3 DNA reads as TGTGCCAGCAGCTTATCAAACTCACCCCCCCACTTT. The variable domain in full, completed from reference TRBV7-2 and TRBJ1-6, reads GAGVSQSPSNKVTEKGKDVELRCDPISGHTALYWYRQSLGQGLEFLIYFQGNSAPDKSGLPSDRFSAERTGGSVSTLTIQRTQQEDSAVYLCASSLSNSPPHFGNGTRLTVT.

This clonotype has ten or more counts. Here the CDR3 DNA reads TGTGCCTGGAGTAAAGGCGACTATCAGCCCCAGCATTTT. Translated, it gives CAWSKGDYQPQHF. V is TRBV30 and J is TRBJ1-5; no reliable D call. The V gene's germline CDR1 is GTSNPN and CDR2 SVGIG (reference sequence). The length of the CDR3 is 13 residues. V lost 2 bases and J 5 bases, leaving 10 bases between the germline ends. The whole variable domain, remainder taken from reference TRBV30 and TRBJ1-5, is SQTIHQWPATLVQPVGSPLSLECTVEGTSNPNLYWYRQAAGRGLQLLFYSVGIGQISSEVPQNLSASRPQDRQFILSSKKLLLSDSGFYLCAWSKGDYQPQHFGDGTRLSIL.

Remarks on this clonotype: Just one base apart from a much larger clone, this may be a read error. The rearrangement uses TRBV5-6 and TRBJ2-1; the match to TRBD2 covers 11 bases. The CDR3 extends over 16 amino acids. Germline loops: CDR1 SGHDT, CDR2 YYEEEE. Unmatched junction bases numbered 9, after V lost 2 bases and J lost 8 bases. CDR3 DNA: TGTGCCAGCAGCTTTAAACTAGCGGGAGCTAAGGATGAGCAGTTCTTC. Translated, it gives CASSFKLAGAKDEQFF.

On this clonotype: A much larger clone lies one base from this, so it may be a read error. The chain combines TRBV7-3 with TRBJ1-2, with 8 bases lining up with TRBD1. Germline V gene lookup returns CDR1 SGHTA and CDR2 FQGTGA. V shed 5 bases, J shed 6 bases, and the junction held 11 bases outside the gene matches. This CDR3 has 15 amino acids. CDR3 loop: CASSDSRGQVNGYTF. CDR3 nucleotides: TGTGCCAGCAGCGACAGTCGGGGACAGGTTAATGGCTACACCTTC. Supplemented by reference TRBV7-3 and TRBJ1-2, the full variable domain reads GAGVSQTPSNKVTEKGKYVELRCDPISGHTALYWYRQSLGQGPEFLIYFQGTGAADDSGLPNDRFFAVRPEGSVSTLKIQRTERGDSAVYLCASSDSRGQVNGYTFGSGTRLTVV.

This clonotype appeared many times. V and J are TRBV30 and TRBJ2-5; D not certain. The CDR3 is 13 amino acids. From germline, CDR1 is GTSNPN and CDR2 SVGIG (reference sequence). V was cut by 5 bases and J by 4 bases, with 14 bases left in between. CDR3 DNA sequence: TGTGCCTGGTGTCGGGCATGGGGAGAGACCCAGTACTTC. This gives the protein CAWCRAWGETQYF. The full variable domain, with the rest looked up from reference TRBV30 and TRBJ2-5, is SQTIHQWPATLVQPVGSPLSLECTVEGTSNPNLYWYRQAAGRGLQLLFYSVGIGQISSEVPQNLSASRPQDRQFILSSKKLLLSDSGFYLCAWCRAWGETQYFGPGTRLLVL.

CDR3 DNA: TGTGCCAGCAGCGTGTTTGGGGGGGCTGAGGGCTACACCTTC. As protein: CASSVFGGAEGYTF. J is TRBJ1-2 and V is TRBV28; weak D call: TRBD1 (6 bases). Trimming left V 6 bases short and J 8 bases short, with 19 bases between. Germline CDR1 and CDR2: MDHEN and SYDVKM. This CDR3 region has 14 residues.

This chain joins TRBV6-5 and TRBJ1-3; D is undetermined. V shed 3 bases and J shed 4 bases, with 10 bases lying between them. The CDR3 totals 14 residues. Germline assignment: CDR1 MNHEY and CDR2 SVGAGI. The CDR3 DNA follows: TGTGCCAGCAGTTATCGGGGAGCGGGAAACACCATATATTTT. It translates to CASSYRGAGNTIYF.

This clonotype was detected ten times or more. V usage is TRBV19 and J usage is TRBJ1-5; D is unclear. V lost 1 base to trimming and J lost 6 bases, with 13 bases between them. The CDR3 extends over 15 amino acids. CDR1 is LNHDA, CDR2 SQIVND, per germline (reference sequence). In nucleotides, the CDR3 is TGTGCCAGTAGTATAGCTGCGGCAGGTATTCAGCCCCAGCATTTT. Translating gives CASSIAAAGIQPQHF.